The T cell receptor (beta chain) described here comes from a study of blood T cell repertoires in COVID-19. Study-level information: PBMCs, B-cell-depleted T cells, or T cells provided the cDNA or gDNA that made up the material.

Per the study methods: Reference gene primers were amplified, and this amplification served to estimate nucleated cell counts. Profiled with immunoSEQ multiplex PCR; TCRdb holds only in-frame clones, not every one. The V and J calls and clone size were taken over from that table, and D and trimming were inferred from the DNA. Altogether under 350,000 clones are present, roughly 90% being singletons, with the ten largest covering about 4.6%. This clone was observed a single time. CDR1 and CDR2 from the germline V gene are SNHLY and FYNNEI. The CDR3 runs to 12 residues. V was cut by 8 bases and J by 7 bases, with 14 bases left in between.

The chain has TRBV2 and TRBJ1-2, with D uncertain. The sequence was collected from a man between 35 and 55 years old with acute or convalescent COVID-19. The material sequenced was peripheral blood. The CDR3 spells CASQYTGGGYTF. CDR3 sequence (DNA): TGTGCCAGCCAATATACTGGAGGTGGCTACACCTTC.